A single T cell receptor beta chain is shown here with its context. There is no known antigen for this receptor. Per-base qualities were not stored, and no clone one base away is much larger. These data belong to a study of blood T cell repertoires in COVID-19 (dated by TCRdb to 2019 to 2021). Study-level background: The collaborator samples originated in the United States, Italy and Spain and spanned the acute and convalescent phases of COVID-19. The material from the prospective study consisted of cDNA or gDNA derived from T cells, B-cell-depleted T cells, or PBMCs. The dataset comprised deeply sampled blood TCRbeta repertoires from subjects exposed to, actively infected with, or recovered from COVID-19. A freely available public database, intended as a resource for researchers studying the immune response to SARS-CoV-2, is where the repertoires were released. The samples were drawn from the first 160 participants of the ongoing ImmuneRACE study and from some 1,300 subjects provided by 6 global collaborators. Sample metadata almost always included a de-identified subject ID, COVID-19 status, age in years and sex. Where available, HLA class I and class II types were taken from metadata supplied by the sample provider and were not determined by assay-based typing.

Enrolling through a virtual design, the prospective study's participants ranged in age from roughly 18 to 95 years and lived across about two dozen United States geographic areas. In the prospective study, cohorts were assigned on the basis of participant-reported clinical history obtained from a screening survey and a study questionnaire. In the prospective study, mobile phlebotomists collected whole blood, serum and a nasopharyngeal or oropharyngeal swab from each participant. Prospective study participants could optionally give additional blood draws and questionnaires over a 2-month period. Before DNA extraction, prospective study blood samples were shipped either frozen or at room temperature. Reading from cysteine to phenylalanine, the CDR3 counts 14 amino acids. Here the CDR3 DNA is all that survives: 42 bases in frame from base 1. For CDR1 and CDR2, the germline V gene (reference sequence) lists SEHNR and FQNEAQ. At the junction V is shortened by 5 bases and J by 7 bases; bases outside the gene matches: 10.

The immunoSEQ Assay, a bias-controlled multiplex PCR, was used to amplify TCRbeta CDR3 regions from genomic DNA. Processing in the source paper ran as follows. Within the assay, amplification of reference gene primers was used to estimate how many nucleated cells each sample contained. Sequence reads were collapsed and filtered to measure the absolute abundance of every unique TCRbeta CDR3 rearrangement. For each sample, productive Simpson clonality was calculated by taking the square root of Simpson's diversity index across productive rearrangements. What TCRdb holds here is the immuneACCESS table cut down to in-frame rearrangements. Part of the clones is not present; checked against another copy, under half of the missing clones reflect an unresolved V gene, and the others are unexplained. V and J calls plus clone size are reproduced from that table; the DNA served to infer D and trimming. The sample table holds approximately 330,000 clones, of which 80% to 90% were seen once. The biggest ten clones account for around 4.5% of the sample.

Points the paper makes about the study in general: The quantity of clinical and demographic metadata differed by source and by participant and was supplied without curation.

The source is a middle-aged woman with acute COVID-19. Sequenced material: PBMCs or T cells enriched from blood (not recorded which). The sequence links TRBV7-9 to TRBJ2-5, and TRBD1 matches 7 of the central bases. The DNA is TGTGCCAGCAGCCCTGTTCAGGGGGTGGTGACCCAGTACTTC. This gives the protein CASSPVQGVVTQYF.